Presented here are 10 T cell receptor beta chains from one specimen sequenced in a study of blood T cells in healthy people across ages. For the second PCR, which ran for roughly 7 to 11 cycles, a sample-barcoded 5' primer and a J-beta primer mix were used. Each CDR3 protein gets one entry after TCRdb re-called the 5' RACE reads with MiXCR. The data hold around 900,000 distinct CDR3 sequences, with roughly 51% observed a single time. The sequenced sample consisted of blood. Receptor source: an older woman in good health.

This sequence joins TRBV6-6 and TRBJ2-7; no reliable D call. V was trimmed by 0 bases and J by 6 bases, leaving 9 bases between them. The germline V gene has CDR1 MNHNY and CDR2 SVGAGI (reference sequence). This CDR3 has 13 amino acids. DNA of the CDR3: TGTGCCAGCAGTTACTCGATCAAGGCCGAGCAGTACTTC. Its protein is CASSYSIKAEQYF.

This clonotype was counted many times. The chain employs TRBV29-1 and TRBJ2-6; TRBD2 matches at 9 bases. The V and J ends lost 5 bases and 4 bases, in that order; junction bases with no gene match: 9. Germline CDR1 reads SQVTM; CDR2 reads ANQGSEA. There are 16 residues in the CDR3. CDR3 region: CSVFLAGFAGANVLTF. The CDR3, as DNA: TGCAGCGTTTTCCTAGCGGGATTTGCCGGGGCCAACGTCCTGACTTTC. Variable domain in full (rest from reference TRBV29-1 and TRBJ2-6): SAVISQKPSRDICQRGTSLTIQCQVDSQVTMMFWYRQQPGQSLTLIATANQGSEATYESGFVIDKFPISRPNLTFSTLTVSNMSPEDSSIYLCSVFLAGFAGANVLTFGAGSRLTVL.

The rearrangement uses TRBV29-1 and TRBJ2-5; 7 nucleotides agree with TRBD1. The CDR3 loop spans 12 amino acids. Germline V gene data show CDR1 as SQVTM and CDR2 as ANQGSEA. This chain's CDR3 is CNGRDSKETQYF. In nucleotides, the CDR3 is TGCAACGGACGGGACAGTAAAGAGACCCAGTACTTC.

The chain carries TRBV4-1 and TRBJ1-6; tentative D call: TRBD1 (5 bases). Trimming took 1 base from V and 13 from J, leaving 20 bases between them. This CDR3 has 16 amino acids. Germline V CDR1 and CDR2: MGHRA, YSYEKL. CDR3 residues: CASSQVGGRRDSPLHF. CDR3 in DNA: TGCGCCAGCAGCCAAGTGGGGGGAAGGAGAGACTCGCCCCTCCACTTT.

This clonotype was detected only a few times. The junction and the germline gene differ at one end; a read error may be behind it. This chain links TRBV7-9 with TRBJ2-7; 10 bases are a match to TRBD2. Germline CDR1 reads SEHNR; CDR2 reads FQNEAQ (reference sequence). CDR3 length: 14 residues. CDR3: CASSLTSGAYGQYF. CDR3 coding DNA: TGTGCCAGCAGCTTAACTAGCGGGGCCTACGGGCAGTACTTC.

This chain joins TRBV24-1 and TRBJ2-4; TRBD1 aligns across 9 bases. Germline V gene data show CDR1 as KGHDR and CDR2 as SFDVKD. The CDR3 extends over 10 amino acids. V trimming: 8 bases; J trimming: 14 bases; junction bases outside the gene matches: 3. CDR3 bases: TGTGCCACCAAACGGACAGGGGAGTACTTC. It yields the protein CATKRTGEYF.

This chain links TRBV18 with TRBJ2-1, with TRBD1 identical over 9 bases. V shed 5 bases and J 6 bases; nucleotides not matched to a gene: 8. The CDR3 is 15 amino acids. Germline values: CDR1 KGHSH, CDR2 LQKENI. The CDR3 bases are TGTGCCAGCTCATCCGCCGGGACAGGGACCAATGAGCAGTTCTTC. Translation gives CASSSAGTGTNEQFF.

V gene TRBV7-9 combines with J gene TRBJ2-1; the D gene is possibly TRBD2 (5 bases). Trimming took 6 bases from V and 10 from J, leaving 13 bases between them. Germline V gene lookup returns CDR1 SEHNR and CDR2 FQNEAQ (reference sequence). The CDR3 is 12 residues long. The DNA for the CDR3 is TGTGCCAGCAGGAACCAACCGGGGGAGCAGTTCTTC. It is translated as CASRNQPGEQFF.

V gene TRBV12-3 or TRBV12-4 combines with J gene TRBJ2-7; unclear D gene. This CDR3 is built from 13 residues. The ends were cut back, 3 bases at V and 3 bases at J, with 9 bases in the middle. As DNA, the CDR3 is TGTGCCAGCAGTTTCGGACCGTACTACGAGCAGTACTTC. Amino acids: CASSFGPYYEQYF.

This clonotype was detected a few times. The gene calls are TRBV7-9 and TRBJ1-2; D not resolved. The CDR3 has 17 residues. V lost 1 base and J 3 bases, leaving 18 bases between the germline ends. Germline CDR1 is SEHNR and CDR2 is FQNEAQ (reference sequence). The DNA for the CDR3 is TGTGCCAGCAGCTTAGAGTTGTTCGGGAGGGATTACTATGGCTACACCTTC. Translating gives CASSLELFGRDYYGYTF. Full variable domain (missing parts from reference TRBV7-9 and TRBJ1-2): DTGVSQNPRHKITKRGQNVTFRCDPISEHNRLYWYRQTLGQGPEFLTYFQNEAQLEKSRLLSDRFSAERPKGSFSTLEIQRTEQGDSAMYLCASSLELFGRDYYGYTFGSGTRLTVV.